What follows are 18 T cell receptor beta chains derived from one specimen sequenced in a study of blood T cell repertoires in COVID-19. TCRdb keeps only in-frame clones here, not all; method: immunoSEQ multiplex PCR. This table has 190,000 or so clones, roughly 83% appearing once. Sequencing used PBMCs or T cells enriched from blood (not recorded which). The source of these receptors is a woman in her 30s who had recovered from COVID-19.

This clone was detected only a few times. This rearrangement joins TRBV12-3 or TRBV12-4 to TRBJ2-7, with D uncertain. V lost 2 bases and J 3 bases, leaving 5 bases between the germline ends. The length of the CDR3 is 12 residues. The DNA of the CDR3 is TGTGCCAGCAGTTTATCGGGCTACGAGCAGTACTTC. Its protein is CASSLSGYEQYF.

The chain carries TRBV6-5 and TRBJ2-5; 9 positions agree with TRBD1. This CDR3 has 13 amino acids. The germline CDR1 and CDR2 sequences are MNHEY and SVGAGI. J gave up 1 base and V 10 bases, and 4 bases lay outside the gene matches. The CDR3 region has the DNA TGTGCCATACGGGACAGGGCCCAAGAGACCCAGTACTTC. Its protein product is CAIRDRAQETQYF.

This rearrangement joins TRBV5-1 to TRBJ2-5; 11 bases align to TRBD2. The V gene's germline CDR1 is SGHRS and CDR2 YFSETQ. This CDR3 comprises 17 residues. V gave up 0 bases and J gave up 5 bases; unmatched junction bases: 9. The CDR3 spells CASSLVAVAGGRETQYF. CDR3 in DNA: TGCGCCAGCAGCTTGGTCGCGGTAGCGGGAGGGCGGGAGACCCAGTACTTC.

The chain uses TRBV4-2 and TRBJ2-1; 10 bases line up with TRBD2. Unmatched junction bases numbered 1, after V lost 4 bases and J lost 7 bases. This CDR3 region has 13 residues. Germline CDR1 and CDR2: LGHNA and YNFKEQ. CDR3 region: CASSPAGGNEQFF. CDR3 bases: TGTGCCAGCAGCCCAGCGGGGGGGAATGAGCAGTTCTTC.

This clone has just one count. The J gene is TRBJ2-3, the V gene TRBV7-3; D may be TRBD2 (7 bases). The germline CDR1 and CDR2 sequences are SGHTA and FQGTGA. Trimming shortened V by 5 bases and J by 5 bases, and 17 bases separated the two germline ends. The CDR3 runs 15 residues. The DNA of the CDR3 is TGTGCCAGCAGCCTCGGGGGGCGATCTGTAGATACGCAGTATTTT. This encodes CASSLGGRSVDTQYF. Full variable domain (missing parts from reference TRBV7-3 and TRBJ2-3): GAGVSQTPSNKVTEKGKYVELRCDPISGHTALYWYRQSLGQGPEFLIYFQGTGAADDSGLPNDRFFAVRPEGSVSTLKIQRTERGDSAVYLCASSLGGRSVDTQYFGPGTRLTVL.

The chain carries TRBV5-6 and TRBJ2-1; D gene uncertain. V lost 1 base to trimming and J lost 8 bases, with 4 bases between them. Germline V gene data show CDR1 as SGHDT and CDR2 as YYEEEE. The CDR3 extends over 11 amino acids. The DNA of the CDR3 is TGTGCCAGCAGCTTGCTAGATGAGCAGTTCTTC. This sequence encodes CASSLLDEQFF.

The V gene is TRBV6-5, the J gene TRBJ1-2, with D perhaps TRBD1 (5 bases). CDR1 and CDR2 from the germline V gene are MNHEY and SVGAGI. The CDR3 has 14 amino acids. V gave up 5 bases and J gave up 7 bases, with 17 bases separating them. Here the CDR3 DNA reads TGTGCCAGCAGTCGGGACTCCATTCAGAGTGGCTACACCTTC. It specifies CASSRDSIQSGYTF.

CDR3 residues: CASSHGTGFGSQIETQYF. The CDR3 coding sequence is TGTGCCAGCAGCCACGGGACAGGGTTTGGAAGTCAAATAGAGACCCAGTACTTC. The V gene is TRBV3-1 (or the pseudogene TRBV3-2), the J gene TRBJ2-5, with TRBD1 identical over 9 bases. J lost 4 bases, V lost 3 bases, and 15 bases had no gene match. The CDR3 has 18 amino acids. The germline V gene has CDR1 LGHDT and CDR2 YNNKEL (reference sequence).

The gene calls are TRBV30 and TRBJ1-4; 9 bases fit TRBD1. Germline V lookup: CDR1 GTSNPN, CDR2 SVGIG (reference sequence). This CDR3 contains 14 residues. V shed 7 bases, J shed 8 bases, and the junction held 11 bases outside the gene matches. The CDR3 DNA reads as TGTGCCTTCTTCCGAACAGGGGGCAGGGAAAAACTGTTTTTT. Amino acids: CAFFRTGGREKLFF.

The J gene is TRBJ1-5, the V gene TRBV28, with D maybe TRBD1 (5 bases). This CDR3 is built from 15 residues. CDR1 is MDHEN, CDR2 SYDVKM, per germline. V was clipped by 1 base and J by 6 bases, with 13 bases between them. The CDR3 DNA is TGTGCCAGCAGTTTATTGGGAGGGGTGGCTCAGCCCCAGCATTTT. This translates into CASSLLGGVAQPQHF. Full variable domain (missing parts from reference TRBV28 and TRBJ1-5): DVKVTQSSRYLVKRTGEKVFLECVQDMDHENMFWYRQDPGLGLRLIYFSYDVKMKEKGDIPEGYSVSREKKERFSLILESASTNQTSMYLCASSLLGGVAQPQHFGDGTRLSIL.

V and J are TRBV7-6 and TRBJ2-3, with D possibly matching TRBD2 (5 bases). V was shortened by 5 bases and J by 6 bases, with 18 bases between the two germline ends. From germline, CDR1 is SGHVS and CDR2 FNYEAQ. The CDR3 is 15 residues long. In nucleotides, the CDR3 is TGTGCCAGCAGCCAACTAGGAGATTTTGCGGATACGCAGTATTTT. Protein product: CASSQLGDFADTQYF.

The chain carries TRBV25-1 and TRBJ2-3; D not resolved. There are 13 residues in the CDR3. Per germline, CDR1 MGHDK and CDR2 SYGVNS. Deletions cut 7 bases from V and 1 base from J, with 9 bases between. The CDR3 DNA follows: TGTGCCAGCACGAATGCAGGCACAGATACGCAGTATTTT. It is translated as CASTNAGTDTQYF.

The V gene is TRBV11-2, the J gene TRBJ2-7; the D gene is possibly TRBD1 (5 bases). The germline gives CDR1 SGHAT, CDR2 FQNNGV. The length of the CDR3 is 13 residues. Trimming left V 5 bases short and J 7 bases short, with 15 bases between. Here the CDR3 reads CASSPPSGAEQYF. The DNA for the CDR3 is TGTGCCAGCAGCCCTCCCTCTGGGGCAGAGCAGTACTTC.

This clone was seen once. J is TRBJ1-4 and V is TRBV29-1; D is undetermined. CDR3 length: 11 residues. From germline, CDR1 is SQVTM and CDR2 ANQGSEA. The germline V and J ends were trimmed by 2 bases and 5 bases, with 3 bases remaining between them. The CDR3 coding sequence is TGCAGCGTTGAACAAAATGAAAAACTGTTTTTT. Residues: CSVEQNEKLFF.

The chain combines TRBV14 with TRBJ1-2, with 7 bases fitting TRBD1. The CDR3 runs to 14 residues. Trimming at V came to 5 bases and at J to 4 bases, leaving 7 bases not matched to a gene. Germline V lookup: CDR1 SGHDN, CDR2 FVKESK. The CDR3 is CASSLQGQGYGYTF. The CDR3 DNA sequence: TGTGCCAGCAGCTTACAGGGGCAAGGCTATGGCTACACCTTC.

The chain recombines TRBV6-5 with TRBJ1-1, with D maybe TRBD1 (6 bases). Germline CDR1 is MNHEY and CDR2 is SVGAGI. V gave up 2 bases and J gave up 4 bases, with 17 bases separating them. This CDR3 has 16 residues. The CDR3, as DNA: TGTGCCAGCAGTTACCCGACAGGCCCGAGGGGCACTGAAGCTTTCTTT. This codes for CASSYPTGPRGTEAFF.

The chain employs TRBV19 and TRBJ2-7, with 8 bases aligning to TRBD1. V trimming: 6 bases; J trimming: 4 bases; junction bases outside the gene matches: 5. Germline V CDR1 and CDR2: LNHDA, SQIVND (reference sequence). This CDR3 has 13 amino acids. CDR3 DNA sequence: TGTGCCAGTAGCGGGGGACAGGAGTACGAGCAGTACTTC. As protein: CASSGGQEYEQYF.

The chain has TRBV19 and TRBJ2-7; TRBD2 agrees at 8 bases. This CDR3 comprises 14 residues. Losses at the gene ends were 5 bases for V and 3 bases for J; bases not matched to a gene: 6. The V gene's germline CDR1 is LNHDA and CDR2 SQIVND (reference sequence). CDR3 in amino acids: CASSPLSGSYEQYF. CDR3 in DNA: TGTGCCAGTAGTCCGTTAAGCGGGAGCTACGAGCAGTACTTC.